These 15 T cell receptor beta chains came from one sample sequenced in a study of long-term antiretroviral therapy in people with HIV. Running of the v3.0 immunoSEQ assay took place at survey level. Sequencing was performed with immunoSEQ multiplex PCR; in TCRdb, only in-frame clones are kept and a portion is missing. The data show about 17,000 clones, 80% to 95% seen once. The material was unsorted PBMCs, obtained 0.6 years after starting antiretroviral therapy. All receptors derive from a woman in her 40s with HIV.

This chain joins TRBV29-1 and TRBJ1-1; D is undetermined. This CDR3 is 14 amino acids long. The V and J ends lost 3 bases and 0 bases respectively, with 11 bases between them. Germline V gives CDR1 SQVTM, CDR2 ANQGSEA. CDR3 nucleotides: TGCAGCGTTGAGACGGCAAAAATGAACACTGAAGCTTTCTTT. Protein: CSVETAKMNTEAFF.

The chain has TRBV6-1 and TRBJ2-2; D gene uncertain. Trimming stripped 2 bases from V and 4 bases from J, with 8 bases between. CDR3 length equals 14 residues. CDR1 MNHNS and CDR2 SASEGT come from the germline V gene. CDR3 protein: CASSEYSFTGELFF. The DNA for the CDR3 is TGTGCCAGCAGTGAATACAGCTTCACCGGGGAGCTGTTTTTT.

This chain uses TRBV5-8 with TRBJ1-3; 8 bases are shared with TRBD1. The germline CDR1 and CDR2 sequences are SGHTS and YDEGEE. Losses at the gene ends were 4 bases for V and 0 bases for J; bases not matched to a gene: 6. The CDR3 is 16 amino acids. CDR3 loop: CASSIGTGSSGNTIYF. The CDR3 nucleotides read TGTGCCAGCAGCATCGGGACAGGCAGCTCTGGAAACACCATATATTTT.

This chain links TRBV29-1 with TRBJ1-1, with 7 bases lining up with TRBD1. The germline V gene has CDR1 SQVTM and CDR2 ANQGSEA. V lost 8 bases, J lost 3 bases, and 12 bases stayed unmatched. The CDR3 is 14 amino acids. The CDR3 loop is CSPGISGGDTEAFF. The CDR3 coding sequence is TGCAGCCCAGGAATATCAGGGGGGGACACTGAAGCTTTCTTT.

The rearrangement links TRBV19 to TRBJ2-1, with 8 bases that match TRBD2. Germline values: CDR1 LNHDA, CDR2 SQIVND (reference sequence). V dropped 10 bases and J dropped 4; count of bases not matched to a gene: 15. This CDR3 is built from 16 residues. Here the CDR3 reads CATSPGRVAGYNEQFF. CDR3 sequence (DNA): TGTGCCACGTCCCCGGGGAGGGTAGCGGGGTACAATGAGCAGTTCTTC.

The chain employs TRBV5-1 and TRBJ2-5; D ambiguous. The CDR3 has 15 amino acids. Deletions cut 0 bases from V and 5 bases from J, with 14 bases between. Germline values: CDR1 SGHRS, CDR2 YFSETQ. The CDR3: CASSLASQTGETQYF. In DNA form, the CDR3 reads TGCGCCAGCAGCTTGGCGTCCCAGACTGGGGAGACCCAGTACTTC.

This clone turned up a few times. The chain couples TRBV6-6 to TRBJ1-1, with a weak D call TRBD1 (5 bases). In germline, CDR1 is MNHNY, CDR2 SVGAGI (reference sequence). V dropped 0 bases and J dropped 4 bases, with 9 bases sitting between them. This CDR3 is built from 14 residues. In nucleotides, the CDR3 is TGTGCCAGCAGTTACTCCGGGGGTACCACTGAAGCTTTCTTT. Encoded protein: CASSYSGGTTEAFF.

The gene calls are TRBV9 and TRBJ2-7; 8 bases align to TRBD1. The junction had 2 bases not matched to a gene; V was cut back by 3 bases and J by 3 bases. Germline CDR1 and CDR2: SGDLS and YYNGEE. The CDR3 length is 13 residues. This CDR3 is CASSDGQGYEQYF. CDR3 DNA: TGTGCCAGCAGCGATGGACAGGGCTACGAGCAGTACTTC.

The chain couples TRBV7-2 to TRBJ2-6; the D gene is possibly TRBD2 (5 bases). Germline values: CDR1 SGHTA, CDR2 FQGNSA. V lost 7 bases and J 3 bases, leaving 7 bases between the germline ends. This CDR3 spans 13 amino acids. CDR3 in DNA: TGTGCCAGCATACTAGGTGGGGCCAACGTCCTGACTTTC. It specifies CASILGGANVLTF.

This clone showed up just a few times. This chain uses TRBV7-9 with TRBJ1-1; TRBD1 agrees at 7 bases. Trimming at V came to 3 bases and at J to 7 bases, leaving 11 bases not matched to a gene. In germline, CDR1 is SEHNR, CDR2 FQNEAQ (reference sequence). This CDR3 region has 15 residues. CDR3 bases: TGTGCCAGCAGCTTGCTTAAGGGGGCGCGGGATGAAGCTTTCTTT. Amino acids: CASSLLKGARDEAFF.

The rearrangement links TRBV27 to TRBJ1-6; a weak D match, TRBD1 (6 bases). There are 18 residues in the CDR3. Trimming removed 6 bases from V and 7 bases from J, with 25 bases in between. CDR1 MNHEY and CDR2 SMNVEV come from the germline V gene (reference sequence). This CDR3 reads CASSQPRGSLTVNSPLHF. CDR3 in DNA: TGTGCCAGCAGCCAACCAAGGGGGTCGCTGACAGTCAATTCACCCCTCCACTTT.

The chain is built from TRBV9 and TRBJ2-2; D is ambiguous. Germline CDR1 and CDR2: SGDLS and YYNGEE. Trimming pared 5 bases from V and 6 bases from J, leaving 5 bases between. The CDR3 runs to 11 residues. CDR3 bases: TGTGCCAGCAGTTATTCCGGGGAGCTGTTTTTT. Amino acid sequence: CASSYSGELFF.

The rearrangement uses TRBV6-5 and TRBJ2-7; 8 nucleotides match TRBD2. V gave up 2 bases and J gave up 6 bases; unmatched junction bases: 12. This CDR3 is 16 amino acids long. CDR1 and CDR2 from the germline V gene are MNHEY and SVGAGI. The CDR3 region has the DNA TGTGCCAGCAGTTACGACCCTCGGGGGGGCCCGTCCGAGCAGTACTTC. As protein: CASSYDPRGGPSEQYF.

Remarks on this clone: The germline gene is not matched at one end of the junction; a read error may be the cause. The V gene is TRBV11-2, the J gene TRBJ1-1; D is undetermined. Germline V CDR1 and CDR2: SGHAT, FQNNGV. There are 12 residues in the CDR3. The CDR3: CASSPISPEAFF. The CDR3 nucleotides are TGTGCCAGCAGCCCAATTTCCCCTGAGGCTTTCTTT.

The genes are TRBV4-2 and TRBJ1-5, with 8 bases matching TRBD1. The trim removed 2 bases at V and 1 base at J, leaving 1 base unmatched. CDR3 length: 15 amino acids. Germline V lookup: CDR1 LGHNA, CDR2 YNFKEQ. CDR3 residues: CASSQRTGSNQPQHF. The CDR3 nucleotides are TGTGCCAGCAGCCAACGGACAGGGAGCAATCAGCCCCAGCATTTT.